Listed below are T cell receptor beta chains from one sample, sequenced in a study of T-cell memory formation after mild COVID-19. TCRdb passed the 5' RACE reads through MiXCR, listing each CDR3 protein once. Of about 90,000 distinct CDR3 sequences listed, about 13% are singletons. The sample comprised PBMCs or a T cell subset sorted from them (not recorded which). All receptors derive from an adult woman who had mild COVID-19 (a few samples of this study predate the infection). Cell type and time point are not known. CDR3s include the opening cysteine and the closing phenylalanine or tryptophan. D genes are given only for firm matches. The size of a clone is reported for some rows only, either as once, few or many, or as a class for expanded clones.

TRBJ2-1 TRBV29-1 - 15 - CSVGREAWVYNEQFF TGCAGCGTTGGGAGGGAGGCCTGGGTGTACAATGAGCAGTTCTTC
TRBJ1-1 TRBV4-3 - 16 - CASSQESGGFDTEAFF TGCGCCAGCAGCCAAGAAAGCGGGGGGTTTGACACTGAAGCTTTCTTT
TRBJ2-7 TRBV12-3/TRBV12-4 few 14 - CASSRQEISYEQYF TGTGCCAGCAGTAGACAGGAAATCTCCTACGAGCAGTACTTC
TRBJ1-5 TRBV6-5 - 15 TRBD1 CASSRDRVGNQPQHF TGTGCCAGCAGTCGTGACAGGGTTGGGAATCAGCCCCAGCATTTT
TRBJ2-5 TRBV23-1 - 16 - CASSHPPTREEETQYF TGCGCCAGCAGTCACCCCCCCACGAGGGAAGAGGAGACCCAGTACTTC
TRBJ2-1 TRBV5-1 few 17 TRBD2 CASSLSSGGLPWNEQFF TGCGCCAGCAGCTTGAGTAGCGGGGGGCTCCCCTGGAATGAGCAGTTCTTC
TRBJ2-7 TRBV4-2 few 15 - CASSQRGGAAYEQYF TGTGCCAGCAGCCAAAGAGGGGGAGCAGCCTACGAGCAGTACTTC
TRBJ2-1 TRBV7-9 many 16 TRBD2 CASSLSAGGPVNEQFF TGTGCCAGCAGCTTAAGCGCGGGGGGGCCGGTCAATGAGCAGTTCTTC
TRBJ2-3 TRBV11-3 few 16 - CASSSGEVRYTDTQYF TGTGCCAGCAGCTCAGGAGAGGTCCGCTACACAGATACGCAGTATTTT
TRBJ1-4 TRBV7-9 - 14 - CASSPWEGGEKLFF TGTGCCAGCAGCCCTTGGGAGGGGGGTGAAAAACTGTTTTTT
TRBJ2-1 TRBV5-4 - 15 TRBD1 CASSPDRVGGGEQFF TGTGCCAGCAGCCCCGACAGGGTAGGGGGCGGTGAGCAGTTCTTC
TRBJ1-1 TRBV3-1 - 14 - CASSQDRWGTEAFF TGTGCCAGCAGCCAAGATCGCTGGGGCACTGAAGCTTTCTTT
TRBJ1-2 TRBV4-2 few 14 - CASSQSYQADGYTF TGTGCCAGCAGCCAATCTTACCAGGCTGATGGCTACACCTTC
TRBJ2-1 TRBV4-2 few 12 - CASSPIGDEQFF TGTGCCAGCAGCCCCATAGGCGATGAGCAGTTCTTC
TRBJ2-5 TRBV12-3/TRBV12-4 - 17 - CASSDRPSGETPETQYF TGTGCCAGCAGCGATAGACCCAGCGGAGAGACGCCCGAGACCCAGTACTTC
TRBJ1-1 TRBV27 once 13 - CASRGGWDTEAFF TGTGCCAGCAGAGGCGGTTGGGACACTGAAGCTTTCTTT
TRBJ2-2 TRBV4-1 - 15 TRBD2 CASSQDGLAVGELFF TGCGCCAGCAGCCAAGACGGACTAGCAGTCGGGGAGCTGTTTTTT
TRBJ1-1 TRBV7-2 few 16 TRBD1 CASSLFIWTGTTEAFF TGTGCCAGCAGCTTGTTTATCTGGACAGGGACAACTGAAGCTTTCTTT
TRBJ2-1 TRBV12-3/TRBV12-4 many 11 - CASSFTNEQFF TGTGCCAGCAGTTTTACCAATGAGCAGTTCTTC
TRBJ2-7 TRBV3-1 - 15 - CASSQDHHSIYEQYF TGTGCCAGCAGCCAAGATCATCACAGTATTTACGAGCAGTACTTC
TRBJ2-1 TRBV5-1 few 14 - CASSLAYSDNEQFF TGCGCCAGCAGCTTGGCGTACAGCGACAATGAGCAGTTCTTC
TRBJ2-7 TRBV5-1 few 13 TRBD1 CASSLTGVYEQYF TGCGCCAGCAGCCTGACAGGGGTCTACGAGCAGTACTTC
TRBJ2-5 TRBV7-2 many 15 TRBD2 CASSLDPAGSETQYF TGTGCCAGCAGCTTAGATCCAGCGGGGTCAGAGACCCAGTACTTC
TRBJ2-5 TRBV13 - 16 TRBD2 CASSARTSGARETQYF TGTGCCAGCAGCGCCCGGACTAGCGGGGCCCGGGAGACCCAGTACTTC
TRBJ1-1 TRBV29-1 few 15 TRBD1 CSGQTGRYEVTEAFF TGCAGCGGCCAGACAGGGCGTTACGAGGTCACTGAAGCTTTCTTT
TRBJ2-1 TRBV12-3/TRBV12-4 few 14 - CASGSKGYYNEQFF TGTGCCAGCGGGTCCAAGGGTTACTACAATGAGCAGTTCTTC
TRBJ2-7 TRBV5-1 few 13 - CASSLMGGAEQYF TGCGCCAGCAGTTTGATGGGGGGCGCCGAGCAGTACTTC
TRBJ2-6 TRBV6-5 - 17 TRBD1 CASSPGTGPSGANVLTF TGTGCCAGCAGTCCAGGGACAGGGCCCTCTGGGGCCAACGTCCTGACTTTC
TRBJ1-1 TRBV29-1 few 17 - CSVEDLWSGGGDTEAFF TGCAGCGTTGAAGATCTTTGGTCAGGTGGCGGGGACACTGAAGCTTTCTTT